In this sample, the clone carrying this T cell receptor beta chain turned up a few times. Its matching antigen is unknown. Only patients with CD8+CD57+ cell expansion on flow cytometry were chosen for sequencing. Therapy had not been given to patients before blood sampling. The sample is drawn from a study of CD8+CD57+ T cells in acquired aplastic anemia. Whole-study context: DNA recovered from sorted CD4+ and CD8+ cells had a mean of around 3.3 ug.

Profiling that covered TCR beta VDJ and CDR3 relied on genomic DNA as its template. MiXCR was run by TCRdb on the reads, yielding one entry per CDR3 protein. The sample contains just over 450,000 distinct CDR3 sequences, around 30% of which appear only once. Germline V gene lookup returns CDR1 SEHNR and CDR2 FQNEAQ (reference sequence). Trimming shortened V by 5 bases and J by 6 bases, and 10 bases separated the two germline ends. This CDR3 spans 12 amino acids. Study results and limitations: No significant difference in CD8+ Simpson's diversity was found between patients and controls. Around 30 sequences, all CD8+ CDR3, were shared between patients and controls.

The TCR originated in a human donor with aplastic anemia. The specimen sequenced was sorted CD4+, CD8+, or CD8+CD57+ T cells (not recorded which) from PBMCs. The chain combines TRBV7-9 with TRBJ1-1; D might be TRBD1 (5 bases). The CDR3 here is CASSPEGPEAFF. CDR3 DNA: TGTGCCAGCAGCCCCGAGGGGCCTGAAGCTTTCTTT.